Listed below are T cell receptor beta chains from one sample, sequenced in a study of CD8 T cells in Susac syndrome. TCRdb re-derived calls from the immunoSEQ multiplex PCR reads in MiXCR, one entry per CDR3 protein. The repertoire holds some 120,000 distinct CDR3 sequences, approximately 89% seen once, with around 0.24% in the top ten. The sequenced material came from CD8+ T cells from PBMCs. The receptor set was obtained from a human donor with multiple sclerosis. The conserved cysteine and the conserved F or W are not part of the CDR3 here.

>TRBV19|TRBJ1-1
ASSIWVGNTEAF
>TRBV2|TRBJ2-1
ASSYVVWNEQF
>TRBV7-3|TRBJ2-5
ASSWTGDRAETQY
>TRBV29-1|TRBJ2-1
SVVSGSMGNNEQF
>TRBV19|TRBJ1-1
ASSSGTEAF
>TRBV29-1|TRBJ1-2
SVPFASNYGYT
>TRBV6-5|TRBJ2-1
ASSPPGREDEQF
>TRBV6-2/TRBV6-3|TRBJ1-1
ASSNREYTEAF
>TRBV29-1|TRBJ2-7
SVEGPAGEQY
>TRBV7-9|TRBJ1-2
ASSLDGNLNYGYT
>TRBV7-9|TRBJ1-4
ASSFRLGTGEKLF
>TRBV18|TRBJ2-5
ASSPPKGGGAGETQY
>TRBV18|TRBJ2-7
ASSPPMGQGLYEQY
>TRBV5-8|TRBJ1-2
ASSLGVDRDGYT
>TRBV6-6|TRBJ2-7
ASKGRGPYEQY
>TRBV5-4|TRBJ2-7
ASRRLPGLAGESEQY
>TRBV5-4|TRBJ1-2
ASSLGDRDYGYT
>TRBV29-1|TRBJ2-1
SVVGQNSYNEQF
>TRBV6-5|TRBJ2-1
ASSYVERGYNEQF
>TRBV28|TRBJ2-5
ASTLGGAQY
>TRBV30|TRBJ2-7
AWSPGNYEQY
>TRBV25-1|TRBJ1-2
ASSEVRQQRGYT
>TRBV12-3/TRBV12-4|TRBJ2-1
ASGIWDNEQF
>TRBV29-1|TRBJ2-1
SVDGGLPQSSSYNEQF
>TRBV9|TRBJ2-1
ASSVGAYNEQF
>TRBV5-1|TRBJ2-1
ASSFLDPDNEQF
>TRBV3-1|TRBJ2-3
ASSQDHTDTQY
>TRBV19|TRBJ2-2
ASSITGVGTGELF